One and the same sample provided the 8 T cell receptor beta chains below, sequenced in a study of tissue T cells after allogeneic stem cell transplantation (dated 2022 in TCRdb). The library was produced with the immunoSEQ multiplex PCR assay. The immuneACCESS repertoire file appears here via TCRdb, limited to in-frame rearrangements. These files lack a portion of the clones; in checked studies, under half of the deficit traces to unresolved V genes, and the cause of the others is not known. Present in this sample are tens of thousands of clones, 73% of which were seen just once. Roughly 0.59% of the sample is taken by the ten largest. Sequencing was performed on sorted cells pooled from one or two spleens. All receptors derive from a pool of C57BL/6 mice in good health.

With respect to this clone: The germline and genes are mouse ones. With the read ending 1 residue before the CDR3 end, the germline J gene is used to fill in that end. The chain combines TRBV1 with TRBJ1-3; possible D gene TRBD1, 5 bases. CDR1 is NSQYPW and CDR2 is LRSPGD in the germline V gene (reference sequence). The length of the CDR3 is 14 residues. Trimming removed 1 base from V and 2 bases from J, with 6 bases in between. CDR3 sequence reads: CTCSAGGAGNTLYF. The CDR3 bases that were read are TGCACCTGCAGTGCAGGGGGGGCTGGAAATACGCTCTAT.

As for this clone: Gene names and germline match the mouse. The sequenced fragment ends 1 residue before the CDR3 boundary, so the rest is inferred from the germline J gene. The genes are TRBV12-2 and TRBJ2-3; 9 bases agree with TRBD2. Germline loops: CDR1 SGHLS, CDR2 HYDKME. This CDR3 has 16 residues. J was trimmed by 0 bases and V by 0 bases; bases with no gene match: 3. The CDR3 here is CASSLPDWGSAETLYF. CDR3 DNA (partial): TGTGCCAGCTCTCTCCCGGACTGGGGAAGTGCAGAAACGCTGTAT.

This clone was observed a few times. The gene names given are mouse names. The sequence runs out 1 residue before the end of the CDR3; the remainder is reconstructed from the germline J gene. V and J are TRBV2 and TRBJ2-1; 10 nucleotides line up with TRBD2. Trimming cost V 3 bases and J 4 bases; bases outside gene matches: 3. The CDR3 totals 15 residues. Germline V gene data show CDR1 as LGHNA and CDR2 as YSYQKL. CDR3 amino acids: CASSQATGGYAEQFF. Partial CDR3 DNA: TGTGCCAGCAGCCAGGCGACTGGGGGGTATGCTGAGCAGTTC.

Turning to this clone: Genes and germline come from the mouse. Read coverage stops 1 residue before the CDR3 terminus; the germline J gene supplies the remainder. The V gene is TRBV19, the J gene TRBJ2-3; D possibly matches TRBD1 or TRBD2 (6 bases each). Germline V gene lookup returns CDR1 FNHDT and CDR2 SITEND (reference sequence). The V end lost 1 base, the J end lost 1 base, and 10 bases lay between the germline ends. This CDR3 region has 15 residues. CDR3 DNA (partial): TGTGCCAGCAGTATAAAGGGGGGTGGTGCAGAAACGCTGTAT. Translation: CASSIKGGGAETLY. Given in full, the CDR3 is CASSIKGGGAETLYF. Variable domain in full (rest from reference TRBV19 and TRBJ2-3): GGIITQTPKFLIGQEGQKLTLKCQQNFNHDTMYWYRQDSGKGLRLIYYSITENDLQKGDLSEGYDASREKKSSFSLTVTSAQKNEMAVFLCASSIKGGGAETLYFGSGTRLTVL.

Turning to this clone: Genes here carry mouse names. The read falls 1 residue short of the CDR3 end, and the missing part is taken from the germline J gene. V gene TRBV13-2 combines with J gene TRBJ1-2; D is possibly TRBD1 (6 bases). This CDR3 has 15 amino acids. The germline V and J ends were trimmed by 0 bases and 4 bases, with 13 bases remaining between them. Germline V gene data show CDR1 as NNHNN and CDR2 as SYGAGS (reference sequence). CDR3: CASGDAARGGSDYTF. The CDR3 DNA, read in part, is TGTGCCAGCGGTGATGCAGCCAGGGGAGGCTCCGACTACACC.

This clone occurred a few times. Mouse germline and gene names are used. The sequenced fragment ends 1 residue before the CDR3 boundary, so the rest is inferred from the germline J gene. The genes are TRBV4 and TRBJ2-1; 7 bases match TRBD1. CDR3 length equals 15 residues. V lost 6 bases, J lost 2 bases, and 7 bases stayed unmatched. CDR1 is LGHDT, CDR2 YNNKQL, per germline (reference sequence). CDR3 in amino acids: CASSPGQKYYAEQFF. CDR3 DNA (partial): TGTGCCAGCAGTCCGGGACAGAAATACTATGCTGAGCAGTTC.

To note about this clone: These gene names are mouse names. The read terminates 1 residue before the CDR3 end, so the remaining end is supplied by the germline J gene. V and J are TRBV4 and TRBJ2-5, with TRBD1 matching 8 bases. The ends lost 8 bases at V and 0 bases at J; junction bases unmatched: 1. Germline V CDR1 and CDR2: LGHDT, YNNKQL (reference sequence). CDR3 length equals 13 residues. Partial CDR3 DNA: TGTGCCAGCCGGGACAGGAACCAAGACACCCAGTAC. This codes for CASRDRNQDTQY. The CDR3 in its entirety is CASRDRNQDTQYF.

A remark on this clone: The germline and genes are mouse ones. The read falls 1 residue short of the CDR3 end, and the missing part is taken from the germline J gene. The chain employs TRBV19 and TRBJ2-2; no firm D call. CDR1 is FNHDT and CDR2 is SITEND in the germline V gene (reference sequence). Trimming left V 3 bases short and J 1 base short, with 4 bases between. The CDR3 sequence is 13 residues long. CDR3 bases read: TGTGCCAGCAGTAAGGGAAACACCGGGCAGCTCTAC. Translation gives CASSKGNTGQLY. The full CDR3 protein reads CASSKGNTGQLYF.